This T cell receptor (beta chain) comes out of a study of T cells after yellow fever vaccination. Study observations and caveats: It was a weaker secondary response, yet one that peaked faster, at day 5 versus 15. Contaminants from the bulk population, in the form of abundant clonotypes, could be found in FACS-sorted repertoires.

This CDR3 spans 14 amino acids. The germline V gene encodes CDR1 SGHRS and CDR2 YFSETQ. V shed 2 bases and J shed 5 bases, with 13 bases lying between them. The authors made TCR cDNA by 5'RACE template switching, adding a universal primer site and UMIs. TCRdb reprocessed the 5' RACE reads via MiXCR and lists one record per CDR3 protein. The data hold about 96,000 distinct CDR3 sequences, with approximately 9% observed a single time. There are many counts of this clonotype. This TCR was sampled from a man between 18 and 29 years old who received the YFV17D yellow fever vaccine. This chain joins TRBV5-1 and TRBJ2-5; D tentatively fits TRBD1 or TRBD2 (5 bases each). The input for sequencing was CD8+ T cells not binding an NS4B(214-222) dextramer, sorted from PBMCs, taken about 2 weeks after the first yellow fever vaccination. The CDR3 DNA follows: TGCGCCAGCAGCTTCCGGGACCCTCGGGAGACCCAGTACTTC. It specifies CASSFRDPRETQYF.